These T cell receptor beta chains were read from a single sample in a study of monozygotic twins with inflammatory bowel disease. TCRdb derives one entry per CDR3 protein from the 5' RACE reads, leaving out DNA. Its table records over 110,000 distinct CDR3 sequences. What was sequenced was blood. The receptor source for this set is a human donor with ulcerative colitis or Crohn's disease, or a healthy co-twin of an affected twin (not recorded which). The CDR3 runs from the conserved cysteine through the conserved F or W.

J | V | CDR3
TRBJ1-6 | TRBV5-6 | CASSGITGSSYNSPLHF
TRBJ2-7 | TRBV4-3 | CASSLRIASYEQYF
TRBJ1-2 | TRBV20-1 | CSARDLGDYGYTF
TRBJ1-2 | TRBV5-6 | CASSLTTRGNYGYTF
TRBJ2-7 | TRBV27 | CASSLMLASGYEQYF
TRBJ2-1 | TRBV12-3/TRBV12-4 | CASSLRDEQFF
TRBJ1-3 | TRBV20-1 | CSARAPFWGGTIYF
TRBJ2-5 | TRBV18 | CASSPPRLQETQYF
TRBJ2-1 | TRBV3-1 | CASSQLAGGSSYNEQFF
TRBJ2-2 | TRBV7-9 | CASSLGGSGELFF
TRBJ1-4 | TRBV6-1 | CASSPPGLGGNEKLFF
TRBJ2-7 | TRBV6-5 | CASSYSLYGRAGGPYEQYF
TRBJ2-7 | TRBV5-1 | CASSHGTTYEQYF
TRBJ2-7 | TRBV10-3 | CAISDPPALRSYEQYF
TRBJ2-2 | TRBV5-1 | CASRLDTGELFF
TRBJ1-4 | TRBV5-4 | CASSFLRNEKLFF
TRBJ2-4 | TRBV7-8 | CASSPSFSWAKNIQYF
TRBJ2-5 | TRBV6-1 | CASKRGALQETQYF
TRBJ2-7 | TRBV20-1 | CSARLTGGAGEQYF
TRBJ2-3 | TRBV11-1 | CASSLESADTQYF
TRBJ2-6 | TRBV29-1 | CSVNDRGTTNVLTF
TRBJ2-5 | TRBV24-1 | CATSDTGTGGETQYF
TRBJ1-6 | TRBV28 | CASSPRATGESYNSPLHF
TRBJ2-7 | TRBV12-3/TRBV12-4 | CASSFRTSPLTEQYF
TRBJ2-5 | TRBV29-1 | CSVPAGALETQYF
TRBJ1-2 | TRBV27 | CASSFTVSNSGYTF
TRBJ2-7 | TRBV20-1 | CSARGGGISYEQYF
TRBJ2-7 | TRBV7-2 | CASSDQGQGPYEQYF
TRBJ2-4 | TRBV4-2 | CASSQSWDIAKNIQYF
TRBJ2-3 | TRBV5-1 | CASSLEGLAGTDTQYF
TRBJ1-4 | TRBV7-2 | CASSFEGIGNEKLFF
TRBJ2-1 | TRBV5-1 | CASSLALNSEQFF
TRBJ2-2 | TRBV24-1 | CATSETGTNTGELFF
TRBJ2-7 | TRBV5-4 | CASSPGRAFDEQYF
TRBJ2-5 | TRBV4-1 | CASSQARVQETQYF
TRBJ2-1 | TRBV4-1 | CASSPQTRQNSYNEQFF
TRBJ1-4 | TRBV20-1 | CSAIPSQLGTNEKLFF
TRBJ2-1 | TRBV20-1 | CSASSLRGTRSYNEQFF
TRBJ2-5 | TRBV7-2 | CASSSHSVNQETQYF
TRBJ2-1 | TRBV5-1 | CASSQGTSGGVPSYNEQFF
TRBJ2-7 | TRBV6-1 | CASNPYGTGDDEQYF
TRBJ2-2 | TRBV7-3 | CASSLILTGELFF
TRBJ2-3 | TRBV20-1 | CSARRASGGADTQCF
TRBJ2-7 | TRBV5-1 | CASSPAGLANPEQYF
TRBJ2-7 | TRBV7-2 | CASSESSGQGYEQYF
TRBJ2-2 | TRBV20-1 | CSAHSPGELFF
TRBJ2-7 | TRBV7-3 | CASSLRFRMWAREQYF
TRBJ2-6 | TRBV4-2 | CASSQLARHRIPASGANVLTF
TRBJ2-1 | TRBV5-1 | CASSLEPGGRYNEQFF
TRBJ2-1 | TRBV29-1 | CSVIRSYNEQFF
TRBJ2-5 | TRBV20-1 | CSAASQGWETQYF